The 3 T cell receptor beta chains below come from one sample, sequenced in a study of shared T cell receptors in the human thymus. Sequencing was performed with immunoSEQ multiplex PCR; in TCRdb, only in-frame clones are kept and a portion is missing. This sample has some 700,000 clones, with 75% to 90% found just once. Another study also made use of these data, one on human thymus T cells.

The sequenced material came from thymocytes. These receptors all come from a girl in the first two years of life with a congenital heart defect.

This sequence joins TRBV2 and TRBJ1-1, with D hard to call. V was shortened by 3 bases and J by 3 bases, with 14 bases between the two germline ends. Germline lookup yields CDR1 SNHLY and CDR2 FYNNEI. This CDR3 has 15 amino acids. The CDR3 is CASSESPLIYTEAFF. In nucleotides, the CDR3 is TGTGCCAGCAGTGAGTCCCCTTTAATCTACACTGAAGCTTTCTTT.

V and J are TRBV5-5 and TRBJ1-2; 12 nucleotides align to TRBD1. CDR1 and CDR2 (germline): SGHKS, YYEKEE (reference sequence). CDR3 length: 14 residues. V gave up 4 bases and J gave up 8 bases; unmatched junction bases: 6. The CDR3 DNA is TGTGCCAGCAGCCTCGGGACAGGGGGCAAGGGCTACACCTTC. Its protein is CASSLGTGGKGYTF.

This chain uses TRBV5-4 with TRBJ2-7, with D tentatively TRBD2 (6 bases). The CDR3 sequence is 19 residues long. CDR1 and CDR2 from the germline V gene are SGHNT and YYREEE (reference sequence). Trimming stripped 1 base from V and 3 bases from J, with 26 bases between. This CDR3 is CASSLSLDRREPLVYEQYF. In DNA, the CDR3 is TGTGCCAGCAGCTTGTCGTTAGATCGGCGGGAACCCCTAGTCTACGAGCAGTACTTC.